The source of this T cell receptor (beta chain) is a study of T-cell memory formation after mild COVID-19. The CDR3 consists of 16 residues. The germline V and J ends were trimmed by 5 bases and 0 bases, with 17 bases remaining between them. Sample barcodes and UMIs were carried by the TCR alpha and TCR beta cDNA libraries that 5'RACE generated with constant-segment primers. Via MiXCR, TCRdb re-called the 5' RACE reads, giving one row per CDR3 protein. The data contain 300,000 to 400,000 distinct CDR3 sequences, about 15% of them singletons. The chain employs TRBV12-3 or TRBV12-4 and TRBJ2-7, with a possible D match to TRBD1 (6 bases). The sequenced sample consisted of PBMCs or a T cell subset sorted from them (not recorded which). The TCR sequence derives from a man in his late teens or twenties who had mild COVID-19 (a few samples of this study predate the infection). Cell type and time point are not known. CDR3 bases: TGTGCCAGCAGTCCTCAGGGGACCTTGTCCTCCTACGAGCAGTACTTC. Its translation is CASSPQGTLSSYEQYF.